This T cell receptor (beta chain) was sequenced for a study of chemoradiotherapy in HPV16-positive cancers. Here immunoSEQ multiplex PCR was the method, and the copy in TCRdb shows in-frame clones only, minus some. The sample has 53,000 or so clones, about 92% seen once; the top ten hold roughly 3.4%. Repeated repertoire sampling spanned the course of chemoradiotherapy. The V and J ends lost 7 bases and 5 bases, in that order; junction bases with no gene match: 12. CDR3 length: 17 amino acids. Germline V CDR1 and CDR2: MNHEY, SMNVEV (reference sequence). The material sequenced was blood, taken from a patient who underwent chemoradiotherapy. The chain uses TRBV27 and TRBJ1-6, with 9 bases that match TRBD1. The clonotype originates from a human donor with HPV-associated anogenital cancer. Here the CDR3 DNA reads TGTGCCAGCACTGTGACAGGGGGACCGGTAGATAATTCACCCCTCCACTTT. Encoded protein: CASTVTGGPVDNSPLHF.